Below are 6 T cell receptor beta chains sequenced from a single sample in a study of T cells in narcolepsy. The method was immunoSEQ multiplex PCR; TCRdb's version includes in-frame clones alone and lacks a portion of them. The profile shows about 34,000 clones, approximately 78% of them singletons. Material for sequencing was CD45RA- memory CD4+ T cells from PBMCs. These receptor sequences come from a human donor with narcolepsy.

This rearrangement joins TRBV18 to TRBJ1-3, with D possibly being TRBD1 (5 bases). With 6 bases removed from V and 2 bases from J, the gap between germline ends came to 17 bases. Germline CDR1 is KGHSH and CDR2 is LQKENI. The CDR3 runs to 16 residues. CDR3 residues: CASSSSSGGTGNTIYF. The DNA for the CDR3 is TGTGCCAGCTCTAGTTCTTCCGGGGGAACTGGAAACACCATATATTTT.

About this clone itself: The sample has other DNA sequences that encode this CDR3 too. CDR3 residues: CASSPQGVNSPLHF. CDR3 sequence (DNA): TGTGCCAGCAGCCCACAGGGAGTAAATTCACCCCTCCACTTT. The V call is TRBV9, the J call TRBJ1-6, with D perhaps matching TRBD1 (6 bases). This CDR3 has 14 residues. Germline V lookup: CDR1 SGDLS, CDR2 YYNGEE. V lost 4 bases and J 7 bases, leaving 12 bases between the germline ends.

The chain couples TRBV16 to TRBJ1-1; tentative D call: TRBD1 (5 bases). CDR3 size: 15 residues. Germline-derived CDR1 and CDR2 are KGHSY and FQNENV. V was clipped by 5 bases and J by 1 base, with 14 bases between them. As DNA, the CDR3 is TGTGCCAGCAGCTCCCAGGGATGGGAGAACACTGAAGCTTTCTTT. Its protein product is CASSSQGWENTEAFF.

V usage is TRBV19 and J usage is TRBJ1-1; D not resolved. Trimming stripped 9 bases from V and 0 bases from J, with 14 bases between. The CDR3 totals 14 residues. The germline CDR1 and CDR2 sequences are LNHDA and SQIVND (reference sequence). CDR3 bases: TGTGCCAGCCGAAAGGCGGGCGTGAACACTGAAGCTTTCTTT. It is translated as CASRKAGVNTEAFF.

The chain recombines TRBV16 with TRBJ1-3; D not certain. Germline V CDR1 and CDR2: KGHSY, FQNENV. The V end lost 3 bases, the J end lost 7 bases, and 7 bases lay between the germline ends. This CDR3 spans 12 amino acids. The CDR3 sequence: CASSHGPNTIYF. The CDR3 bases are TGTGCCAGCAGCCACGGCCCGAACACCATATATTTT. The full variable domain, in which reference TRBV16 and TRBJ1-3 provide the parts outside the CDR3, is GEEVAQTPKHLVRGEGQKAKLYCAPIKGHSYVFWYQQVLKNEFKFLISFQNENVFDETGMPKERFSAKCLPNSPCSLEIQATKLEDSAVYFCASSHGPNTIYFGEGSWLTVV.

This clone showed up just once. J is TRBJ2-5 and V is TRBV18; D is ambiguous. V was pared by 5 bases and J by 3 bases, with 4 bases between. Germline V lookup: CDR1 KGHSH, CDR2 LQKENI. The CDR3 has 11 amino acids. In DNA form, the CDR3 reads TGTGCCAGCTCATCTAAAGAGACCCAGTACTTC. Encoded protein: CASSSKETQYF.